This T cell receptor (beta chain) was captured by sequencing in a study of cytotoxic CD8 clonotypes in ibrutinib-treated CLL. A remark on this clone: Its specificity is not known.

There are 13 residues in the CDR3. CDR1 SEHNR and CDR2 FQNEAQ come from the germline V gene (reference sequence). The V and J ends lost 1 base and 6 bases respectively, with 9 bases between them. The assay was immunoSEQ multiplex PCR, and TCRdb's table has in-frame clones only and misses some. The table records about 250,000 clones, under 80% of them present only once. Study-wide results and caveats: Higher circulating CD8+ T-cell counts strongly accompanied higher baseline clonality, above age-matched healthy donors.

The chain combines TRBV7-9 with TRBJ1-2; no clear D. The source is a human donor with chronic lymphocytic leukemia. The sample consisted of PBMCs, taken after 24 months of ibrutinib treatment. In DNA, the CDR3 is TGTGCCAGCAGCTTAGGGACGGAAGATGGCTACACCTTC. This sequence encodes CASSLGTEDGYTF.